These T cell receptor beta chains were read from a single sample in a study of T-cell reconstitution after alpha-beta-depleted transplantation in children. One entry per CDR3 protein results from TCRdb running MiXCR on the PCR reads. The table lists 100,000 to 150,000 distinct CDR3 sequences, around 23% of them singletons. The sample was PBMCs, mostly from graft donor cells, taken 180 days after TCRalphabeta/CD19-depleted stem cell transplant. The origin of the receptors is a male patient aged 2 to 9 who had a stem cell transplant for chronic granulomatous disease, so the T cells may come from the graft donor. CDR3s include the opening cysteine and the closing phenylalanine or tryptophan. A D gene is named only where the DNA matches it firmly. The size field is filled for only some rows; it gives once, few, many or a size class.

clone size	V gene	J gene	D gene	CDR3 protein	CDR3 DNA
-	TRBV15	TRBJ1-3	TRBD1	CATSTTGRGNTIYF	TGTGCCACCAGCACGACAGGGAGGGGAAACACCATATATTTT
-	TRBV20-1	TRBJ2-1	TRBD2	CSARGVGLAAYNEQFF	TGCAGTGCTAGAGGGGTCGGGCTAGCGGCCTACAATGAGCAGTTCTTC
-	TRBV4-3	TRBJ1-2	-	CASKPGVGEAYGYTF	TGCGCCAGCAAACCGGGTGTGGGGGAGGCTTATGGCTACACCTTC
-	TRBV28	TRBJ2-2	-	CASSLGPDGELFF	TGTGCCAGCAGTTTAGGCCCTGACGGGGAGCTGTTTTTT
-	TRBV5-1	TRBJ1-1	-	CASRRASTEAFF	TGCGCCAGTCGACGGGCCAGCACTGAAGCTTTCTTT
-	TRBV20-1	TRBJ1-4	-	CSATRREGKLFF	TGCAGTGCTACCCGTCGTGAAGGAAAACTGTTTTTT
-	TRBV29-1	TRBJ2-3	TRBD2	CSVESGTTTDTQYF	TGCAGCGTTGAAAGCGGGACTACCACAGATACGCAGTATTTT
-	TRBV12-3/TRBV12-4	TRBJ2-3	-	CASTDRGDTQYF	TGTGCCAGCACCGATCGGGGAGATACGCAGTATTTT
-	TRBV20-1	TRBJ2-1	TRBD2	CSARDTLAGSYNEQFF	TGCAGTGCTAGAGATACACTAGCGGGTTCATACAATGAGCAGTTCTTC
-	TRBV10-3	TRBJ2-7	-	CAISEWVGREQYF	TGTGCCATCAGTGAGTGGGTGGGGAGAGAGCAGTACTTC
few	TRBV12-3/TRBV12-4	TRBJ2-7	-	CASSSAGTPEQYF	TGTGCCAGCAGCTCTGCAGGGACGCCCGAGCAGTACTTC
few	TRBV29-1	TRBJ1-3	-	CSVEDSGPSGNTIYF	TGCAGCGTTGAAGACAGTGGGCCCTCTGGAAACACCATATATTTT
many	TRBV15	TRBJ2-3	-	CATSRERAGYTQYF	TGTGCCACCAGCAGAGAGAGGGCCGGGTATACGCAGTATTTT
-	TRBV3-1	TRBJ2-7	-	CASRQEVQGGEQYF	TGTGCCAGCAGACAAGAAGTACAGGGTGGTGAGCAGTACTTC
-	TRBV12-3/TRBV12-4	TRBJ1-4	-	CASSTYRRYWNEKLFF	TGTGCCAGCAGTACCTACCGGAGGTATTGGAATGAAAAACTGTTTTTT
-	TRBV12-3/TRBV12-4	TRBJ2-2	-	CACSFSSRGSVRDTGELFF	TGTGCCTGCAGTTTCAGCAGCAGGGGCTCAGTACGGGACACCGGGGAGCTGTTTTTT
few	TRBV20-1	TRBJ2-2	TRBD1	CSAPRQGGNTGELFF	TGCAGTGCTCCTAGACAGGGTGGAAACACCGGGGAGCTGTTTTTT
many	TRBV5-5	TRBJ1-2	TRBD1	CASSLRTYQGADYGYTF	TGTGCCAGCAGCTTGCGGACTTATCAGGGGGCAGACTATGGCTACACCTTC
few	TRBV7-2	TRBJ2-1	TRBD1	CASSLEDRPYNEQFF	TGTGCCAGCAGCTTAGAGGACAGGCCCTACAATGAGCAGTTCTTC
-	TRBV15	TRBJ2-5	-	CATSRGSPETQYF	TGTGCCACCAGCAGGGGGTCCCCGGAGACCCAGTACTTC
many	TRBV6-2/TRBV6-3	TRBJ2-7	-	CASSDRTAHEQYF	TGTGCCAGCAGTGACAGGACAGCCCACGAGCAGTACTTC
many	TRBV29-1	TRBJ2-7	TRBD2	CSVEAVRGHGTSGNSYEQYF	TGCAGCGTTGAAGCGGTCAGGGGCCATGGGACTAGCGGAAACTCCTACGAGCAGTACTTC
many	TRBV4-2	TRBJ2-1	-	CASSQERYYNEQFF	TGTGCCAGCAGCCAAGAAAGGTACTACAATGAGCAGTTCTTC
many	TRBV7-2	TRBJ2-3	-	CASSQLLADTQYF	TGTGCCAGCAGCCAACTCTTAGCAGATACGCAGTATTTT
many	TRBV29-1	TRBJ2-1	-	CSVEGGHFSYNEQFF	TGCAGCGTTGAAGGCGGACATTTCTCCTACAATGAGCAGTTCTTC
-	TRBV15	TRBJ1-6	-	CATSRRPLDSPLHF	TGTGCCACCAGCAGACGCCCCTTGGATTCACCCCTCCACTTT
-	TRBV6-1	TRBJ2-1	-	CASSEALGGSYNEQFF	TGTGCCAGCAGTGAAGCTTTGGGAGGCTCCTACAATGAGCAGTTCTTC
-	TRBV7-9	TRBJ1-4	-	CASSLGRREAGEKLFF	TGTGCCAGCAGCTTAGGTAGACGGGAGGCGGGTGAAAAACTGTTTTTT
once	TRBV5-1	TRBJ2-5	-	CASSLVGGSPTQYF	TGCGCCAGCAGCTTGGTCGGAGGGAGCCCGACCCAGTACTTC
-	TRBV12-3/TRBV12-4	TRBJ1-5	TRBD1	CASSTNLQGARQPQHF	TGTGCCAGCAGTACTAACCTACAGGGGGCTCGTCAGCCCCAGCATTTT
many	TRBV20-1	TRBJ2-1	-	CSAFWTGNEQFF	TGCAGTGCCTTCTGGACGGGGAATGAGCAGTTCTTC
many	TRBV29-1	TRBJ2-4	TRBD2	CSVKGLAGGTKNIQYF	TGCAGCGTTAAGGGACTAGCGGGAGGAACCAAAAACATTCAGTACTTC
-	TRBV29-1	TRBJ1-2	-	CSAWGQSYGYTF	TGCAGCGCCTGGGGGCAGTCCTATGGCTACACCTTC
-	TRBV20-1	TRBJ2-7	TRBD2	CSARSGSSPYEQYF	TGCAGTGCTAGGAGCGGGAGTTCCCCCTACGAGCAGTACTTC
-	TRBV6-1	TRBJ2-3	TRBD1	CASRGTGISTDTQYF	TGTGCCAGCAGGGGGACAGGGATTAGCACAGATACGCAGTATTTT
many	TRBV20-1	TRBJ2-3	-	CSAGLDTQYF	TGCAGTGCTGGACTAGATACGCAGTATTTT
many	TRBV20-1	TRBJ2-5	-	CSARDNRETQYF	TGCAGTGCCAGGGACAATAGAGAGACCCAGTACTTC
many	TRBV20-1	TRBJ2-5	-	CSASSGKKKGETQYF	TGCAGTGCTAGCTCCGGGAAAAAGAAAGGGGAGACCCAGTACTTC
many	TRBV11-2	TRBJ1-6	-	CASSLVAGTHSPLHF	TGTGCCAGCAGCTTAGTAGCAGGGACACACTCACCCCTCCACTTT
-	TRBV12-3/TRBV12-4	TRBJ2-1	TRBD2	CASSPSGGINEQFF	TGTGCCAGCAGCCCTAGCGGGGGCATTAATGAGCAGTTCTTC
-	TRBV5-1	TRBJ2-3	-	CASSSPGTQYF	TGCGCCAGCAGCTCGCCGGGTACGCAGTATTTT
-	TRBV9	TRBJ2-3	-	CASSVTSTSDTQYF	TGTGCCAGCAGCGTAACTTCGACCTCAGATACGCAGTATTTT
-	TRBV6-1	TRBJ2-1	TRBD2	CASSSRTSGKNEQFF	TGTGCCAGCAGCTCCCGGACTAGCGGGAAAAATGAGCAGTTCTTC
-	TRBV11-2	TRBJ2-1	TRBD1	CASSTLGQGQGVEQFF	TGTGCCAGCAGCACACTTGGACAGGGTCAGGGGGTTGAGCAGTTCTTC
many	TRBV20-1	TRBJ2-4	TRBD2	CSARVGGGQNIQYF	TGCAGTGCTAGAGTAGGCGGGGGGCAAAACATTCAGTACTTC
many	TRBV20-1	TRBJ2-7	TRBD1	CSARGQVYEQYF	TGCAGTGCTAGGGGACAGGTATACGAGCAGTACTTC
few	TRBV11-2	TRBJ2-1	TRBD1	CASSQDRVAEQFF	TGTGCCAGCAGCCAGGACAGGGTTGCTGAGCAGTTCTTC
-	TRBV5-1	TRBJ2-1	-	CASSRSSPSSYNEQFF	TGCGCCAGCAGCAGATCTAGCCCAAGCTCCTACAATGAGCAGTTCTTC
few	TRBV29-1	TRBJ2-1	-	CSAGTRLNNEQFF	TGCAGCGCCGGGACCCGCTTGAACAATGAGCAGTTCTTC
many	TRBV20-1	TRBJ2-7	TRBD2	CSASTSGSNHEQYF	TGCAGTGCTAGCACTAGCGGGAGTAACCACGAGCAGTACTTC
-	TRBV5-5	TRBJ2-2	-	CASSTILGTGELFF	TGTGCCAGCAGCACCATACTAGGAACCGGGGAGCTGTTTTTT
many	TRBV12-3/TRBV12-4	TRBJ1-2	-	CASTRAGTGYGYTF	TGTGCCAGCACCCGGGCAGGGACGGGCTATGGCTACACCTTC
-	TRBV20-1	TRBJ2-1	TRBD2	CSALRTSGVYNEQFF	TGCAGTGCTCTGCGGACTAGCGGAGTTTACAATGAGCAGTTCTTC